This TCR beta chain derives from a study of early T cells in non-severe SARS-CoV-2 infection. Looking at the study overall: Sequencing was performed on bulk RNA from unsorted whole blood, leaving chains unpaired.

Study findings and constraints: The VDJdb matching leaned toward anti-spike CD8 responses and overlooked private and CD4 specificities.

This clonotype appeared many times. No antigen is known for it. V lost 4 bases and J 6 bases, leaving 10 bases between the germline ends. The CDR3 runs to 13 residues. Germline CDR1 MGHRA, CDR2 YSYEKL. One entry per CDR3 protein results from TCRdb running MiXCR on the 5' RACE reads. Here the sample spans roughly 80,000 distinct CDR3 sequences, around 15% being singletons. Input material: whole blood. This chain links TRBV4-1 with TRBJ1-5; the D is unclear. The receptor was derived from an adult who was a healthcare worker with PCR-confirmed SARS-CoV-2 infection or an uninfected control (not recorded which). DNA of the CDR3: TGCGCCAGCAGCCCCCACAAGGGTCAGCCCCAGCATTTT. It specifies CASSPHKGQPQHF.